Reported below is one TCR beta chain. No antigen is known for it. The germline V gene encodes CDR1 SGHKS and CDR2 YYEKEE (reference sequence). Trimming took 4 bases from V and 4 from J; bases not matched to a gene: 11. This CDR3 has 16 amino acids. These data belong to a study of cytomegalovirus exposure and HLA in healthy donors. Study-wide results and limits: The classifier, whose performance was assessed in both the original and validation cohorts, reportedly diagnosed cytomegalovirus status with high specificity and sensitivity. By a later analysis, the bulk of CMV-associated TCR beta chains appeared HLA-restricted.

It was with 60 Vbeta and 13 Jbeta primers that the PCR ran. TCRdb keeps only in-frame clones here, not all; method: immunoSEQ multiplex PCR. The data show more than 95,000 clones, with around three quarters seen just once and roughly 5.9% held by the top ten. This sequence originates from a woman aged 40 to 50 in good health and CMV-seronegative. The chain employs TRBV5-5 and TRBJ2-5, with TRBD2 identical over 9 bases. Sequences were obtained from PBMCs. CDR3 loop: CASSHEWGAGGETQYF. Written as DNA, the CDR3 is TGTGCCAGCAGCCACGAGTGGGGAGCGGGAGGAGAGACCCAGTACTTC.